This TCR beta chain stems from a study of blood T cell repertoires in COVID-19. Study background: Researchers got acute and convalescent COVID-19 samples from the United States, Italy and Spain. T cells, B-cell-depleted T cells, or PBMCs provided the cDNA or gDNA that served as material.

The table came from immunoSEQ multiplex PCR; TCRdb's copy has only in-frame clones and leaves some out. Here the sample spans some 190,000 clones, approximately 83% being singletons. Germline-derived CDR1 and CDR2 are KGHSH and LQKENI. The CDR3 consists of 15 residues. Trimming took off 3 bases at V and 2 bases at J, with 13 bases between the two ends. The TCR originated in a human donor with active or convalescent COVID-19. The donor label of this sample is uncertain. The gene calls are TRBV18 and TRBJ1-1, with a possible D match to TRBD1 (6 bases). Sequenced input: peripheral blood. CDR3 in DNA: TGTGCCAGCTCACCGTCAGGGGCGATAAACACTGAAGCTTTCTTT. As protein: CASSPSGAINTEAFF.